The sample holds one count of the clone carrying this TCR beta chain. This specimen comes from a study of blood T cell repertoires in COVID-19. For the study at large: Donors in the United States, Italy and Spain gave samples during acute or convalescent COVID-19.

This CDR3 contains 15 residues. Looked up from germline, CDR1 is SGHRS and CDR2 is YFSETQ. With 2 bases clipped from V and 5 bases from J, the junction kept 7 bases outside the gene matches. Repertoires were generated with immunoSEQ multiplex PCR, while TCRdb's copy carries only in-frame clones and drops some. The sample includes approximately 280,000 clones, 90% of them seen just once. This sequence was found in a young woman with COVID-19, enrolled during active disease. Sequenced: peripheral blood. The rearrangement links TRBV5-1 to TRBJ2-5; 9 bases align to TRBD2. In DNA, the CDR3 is TGCGCCAGCAGCTTCAAGGCGGGAGGGCAGGAGACCCAGTACTTC. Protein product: CASSFKAGGQETQYF.